This TCR beta chain was observed in a study of T cell responses to AZD1222 COVID-19 vaccine. On this clone: Its antigen is not identified.

Trimming left V 5 bases short and J 5 bases short, with 12 bases between. The CDR3 contains 14 residues. Germline loops: CDR1 SGHVS, CDR2 FQNEAQ. Sequencing was performed with immunoSEQ multiplex PCR; in TCRdb, only in-frame clones are kept and a portion is missing. The sample has approximately 150,000 clones, around nine tenths seen once. Overall study findings and caveats: The sample set comprised mostly white British donors with more females, and clonal diversity was possibly underestimated.

The source is an adult who received the AZD1222 COVID-19 vaccine. The chain employs TRBV7-8 and TRBJ1-4; tentative D call: TRBD1 (5 bases). The sequenced sample was peripheral blood, obtained 28 days after the second AZD1222 dose. This CDR3 reads CASSLRRTNEKLFF. The CDR3 DNA sequence: TGTGCCAGCAGCCTAAGACGGACAAATGAAAAACTGTTTTTT.